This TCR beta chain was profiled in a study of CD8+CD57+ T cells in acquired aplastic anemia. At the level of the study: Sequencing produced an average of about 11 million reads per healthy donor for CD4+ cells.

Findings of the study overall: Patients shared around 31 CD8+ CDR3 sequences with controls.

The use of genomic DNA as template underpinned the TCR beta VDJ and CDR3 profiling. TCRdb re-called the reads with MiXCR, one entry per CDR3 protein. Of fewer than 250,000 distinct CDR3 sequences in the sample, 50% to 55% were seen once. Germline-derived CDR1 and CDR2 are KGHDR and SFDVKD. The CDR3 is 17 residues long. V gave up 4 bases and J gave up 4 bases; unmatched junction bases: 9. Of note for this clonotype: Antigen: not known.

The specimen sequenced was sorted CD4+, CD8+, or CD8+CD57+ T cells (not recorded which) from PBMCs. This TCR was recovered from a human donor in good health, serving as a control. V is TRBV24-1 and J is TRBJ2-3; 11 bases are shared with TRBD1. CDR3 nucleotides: TGTGCCACCAGTGAGTCCCCCGGGACAGGGGGGCCAGATACGCAGTATTTT. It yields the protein CATSESPGTGGPDTQYF.